One and the same sample provided the 20 T cell receptor beta chains below, sequenced in a study of blood T cell repertoires in COVID-19 (dated by TCRdb to 2018 to 2021). Library preparation employed the immunoSEQ multiplex PCR assay. TCRdb carries this immuneACCESS record with in-frame sequences only. Its versions omit some clonotypes, under half of them owing to an unresolved V gene in the studies checked, with the rest unexplained. The sample includes around 64,000 clones, with 80% to 90% observed a single time. The ten largest clones represent roughly 5.2% of the sample. Sequencing input: peripheral blood. The source of these receptors is a man aged 45-60 years with active COVID-19.

The chain carries TRBV11-3 and TRBJ2-6, with D unresolved. This CDR3 spans 15 amino acids. The germline CDR1 and CDR2 sequences are SGHNT and YENEEA. Trimming removed 1 base at V and 0 bases at J, with 4 bases between. The CDR3 region is CASSLAGSGANVLTF. CDR3 sequence (DNA): TGTGCCAGCAGCTTAGCCGGCTCTGGGGCCAACGTCCTGACTTTC.

This rearrangement joins TRBV29-1 to TRBJ2-5; 9 bases are shared with TRBD2. The CDR3 totals 16 residues. Germline V gene lookup returns CDR1 SQVTM and CDR2 ANQGSEA. The V gene end was trimmed by 4 bases and the J gene end by 4 bases; junction bases not matched to a gene: 13. The DNA for the CDR3 is TGCAGCGTTGTGGTGCGGGAGGGCCGCAATCCAGAGACCCAGTACTTC. Its translation: CSVVVREGRNPETQYF.

The rearrangement uses TRBV15 and TRBJ2-5; D might be TRBD2 (5 bases). The ends were cut back, 0 bases at V and 2 bases at J, with 10 bases in the middle. This CDR3 has 15 residues. CDR1 and CDR2 (germline): LNHNV, YYDKDF (reference sequence). CDR3 DNA sequence: TGTGCCACCAGCAGAGATGTACGGGGTCAAGAGACCCAGTACTTC. It encodes CATSRDVRGQETQYF. Full variable domain (rest looked up from reference TRBV15 and TRBJ2-5): DAMVIQNPRYQVTQFGKPVTLSCSQTLNHNVMYWYQQKSSQAPKLLFHYYDKDFNNEADTPDNFQSRRPNTSFCFLDIRSPGLGDTAMYLCATSRDVRGQETQYFGPGTRLLVL.

The J gene is TRBJ1-6, the V gene TRBV2; 8 bases are a match to TRBD1. V lost 6 bases to trimming and J lost 6 bases; unmatched junction nucleotides: 7. Germline-derived CDR1 and CDR2 are SNHLY and FYNNEI. The CDR3 is 15 amino acids. CDR3: CASRGPGQGNSPLHF. The CDR3 nucleotides are TGTGCCAGCAGAGGGCCCGGACAGGGTAATTCACCCCTCCACTTT.

The chain combines TRBV7-3 with TRBJ2-7; tentatively, D is TRBD2 (7 bases). The CDR3 is 13 amino acids. Trimming removed 5 bases from V and 4 bases from J, with 12 bases in between. Germline V gene lookup returns CDR1 SGHTA and CDR2 FQGTGA. The CDR3 DNA follows: TGTGCCAGCAGCCCCAGGGGAGGGTACGAGCAGTACTTC. Translated, it gives CASSPRGGYEQYF.

With regard to this clone: One end of the junction is discordant with germline, which a read error may explain. The chain carries TRBV2 and TRBJ1-2; 12 positions agree with TRBD1. This CDR3 has 15 residues. From germline, CDR1 is SNHLY and CDR2 FYNNEI. The CDR3 loop reads CASREGTGGVYGYTF. CDR3 nucleotide sequence: TGTGCCAGCAGAGAAGGGACAGGGGGCGTCTATGGCTACACCTTC.

V gene TRBV29-1 combines with J gene TRBJ1-2; TRBD1 aligns across 12 bases. Unmatched junction bases numbered 4, after V lost 3 bases and J lost 8 bases. CDR1 is SQVTM, CDR2 ANQGSEA, per germline. This CDR3 is 13 amino acids long. The CDR3 protein is CSVDPGQGAGYTF. CDR3 DNA: TGCAGCGTTGACCCGGGACAGGGGGCCGGCTACACCTTC.

CDR3 loop: CASSTGVISNQPQHF. Written as DNA, the CDR3 is TGTGCCAGCAGCACAGGGGTTATTAGCAATCAGCCCCAGCATTTT. The chain uses TRBV6-2 or TRBV6-3 and TRBJ1-5, with 7 bases aligning to TRBD1. Losses at the gene ends were 6 bases for V and 0 bases for J; bases not matched to a gene: 5. The CDR3 consists of 15 residues. Germline CDR1 reads MNHEY; CDR2 reads SVGEGT.

CDR3: CATSVGAQETQYF. The CDR3, as DNA: TGTGCCACCAGTGTTGGGGCGCAAGAGACCCAGTACTTC. This chain uses TRBV24-1 with TRBJ2-5; possibly TRBD1 for D (5 bases). Germline loops: CDR1 KGHDR, CDR2 SFDVKD. CDR3 size: 13 residues. Trimming left V 5 bases short and J 2 bases short, with 8 bases between.

The rearrangement joins TRBV6-2 or TRBV6-3 to TRBJ1-2; no clear D. Germline V gives CDR1 MNHEY, CDR2 SVGEGT. With 1 base removed from V and 13 bases from J, the gap between germline ends came to 16 bases. This CDR3 has 13 amino acids. The CDR3 DNA is TGTGCCAGCAGTTACTGGCCCAACCGGGTGAGCACCTTC. It codes for CASSYWPNRVSTF.

The V gene is TRBV28, the J gene TRBJ2-4; a possible D gene is TRBD1 (6 bases). Germline V gene data show CDR1 as MDHEN and CDR2 as SYDVKM. V was trimmed by 5 bases and J by 1 base, leaving 9 bases between them. This CDR3 spans 14 amino acids. The CDR3 DNA sequence: TGTGCCAGCAGTCTCGGACAGGCCAAAAACATTCAGTACTTC. Its translation: CASSLGQAKNIQYF.

J is TRBJ2-3 and V is TRBV5-4; 8 bases agree with TRBD2. V lost 2 bases, J lost 4 bases, and 6 bases stayed unmatched. This CDR3 is 15 amino acids long. Germline CDR1 and CDR2: SGHNT and YYREEE (reference sequence). The CDR3 here is CASSFKAGESDTQYF. In nucleotides, the CDR3 is TGTGCCAGCAGCTTCAAAGCGGGAGAATCAGATACGCAGTATTTT.

The V call is TRBV28, the J call TRBJ1-2; D is perhaps TRBD1 (5 bases). This CDR3 spans 13 amino acids. Deletions cut 0 bases from V and 5 bases from J, with 7 bases between. CDR1 is MDHEN, CDR2 SYDVKM, per germline. In DNA, the CDR3 is TGTGCCAGCAGTTTATGGCAGGGTTATGGCTACACCTTC. It encodes CASSLWQGYGYTF.

This chain uses TRBV28 with TRBJ2-4, with D perhaps matching TRBD1 (5 bases). Between the trimmed V and J ends, which lost 6 bases and 0 bases, there was a span of 21 bases. This CDR3 contains 18 residues. Per the germline V gene, CDR1 is MDHEN and CDR2 is SYDVKM. This CDR3 is CASRQNRGFVLAKNIQYF. In DNA, the CDR3 is TGTGCCAGCAGACAGAATAGGGGATTTGTACTAGCCAAAAACATTCAGTACTTC.

The rearrangement joins TRBV29-1 to TRBJ1-1; D gene uncertain. Trimming removed 6 bases from V and 6 bases from J, with 17 bases in between. CDR3 length: 13 amino acids. Germline V gives CDR1 SQVTM, CDR2 ANQGSEA. The CDR3: CSVLLGMGPEAFF. The CDR3 region has the DNA TGCAGCGTATTACTCGGGATGGGCCCTGAAGCTTTCTTT.

The rearrangement links TRBV7-9 to TRBJ2-1; 8 bases are shared with TRBD1. The germline gives CDR1 SEHNR, CDR2 FQNEAQ (reference sequence). The J segment lost 10 bases and the V segment lost 4 bases, leaving 21 bases of the junction unmatched. The CDR3 is 18 residues long. CDR3 region: CASSWPPVTGGSPREQFF. CDR3 sequence (DNA): TGTGCCAGCAGCTGGCCCCCCGTAACAGGGGGTTCCCCTAGGGAGCAGTTCTTC.

The chain joins TRBV5-1 to TRBJ2-7, with D tentatively TRBD1 (5 bases). V was shortened by 0 bases and J by 4 bases, with 8 bases between the two germline ends. The germline CDR1 and CDR2 sequences are SGHRS and YFSETQ. The CDR3 consists of 13 residues. CDR3 in DNA: TGCGCCAGCAGCTTGGAAGACAGTTACGAGCAGTACTTC. Protein: CASSLEDSYEQYF.

The chain combines TRBV4-2 with TRBJ2-2, with a weak D call TRBD1 (6 bases). The CDR3 length is 14 residues. From germline, CDR1 is LGHNA and CDR2 YNFKEQ. Trimming stripped 5 bases from V and 1 base from J, with 8 bases between. The DNA for the CDR3 is TGTGCCAGCAGCGCGACAGGGAACACCGGGGAGCTGTTTTTT. Its protein is CASSATGNTGELFF.

The CDR3 sequence: CSARDTGEQFF. DNA of the CDR3: TGCAGTGCTAGAGATACGGGTGAGCAGTTCTTC. V usage is TRBV20-1 and J usage is TRBJ2-1; D uncertain. CDR3 length equals 11 residues. Trimming removed 0 bases at V and 9 bases at J, with 6 bases between. Germline values: CDR1 DFQATT, CDR2 SNEGSKA (reference sequence).

This chain connects TRBV7-3 to TRBJ2-1, with D perhaps TRBD2 (5 bases). Germline V gives CDR1 SGHTA, CDR2 FQGTGA. This CDR3 has 15 residues. The V and J ends lost 4 bases and 1 base respectively, with 11 bases between them. The CDR3, as DNA: TGTGCCAGCAGCTCAAATCGAGGGTCCTACAATGAGCAGTTCTTC. This sequence encodes CASSSNRGSYNEQFF.